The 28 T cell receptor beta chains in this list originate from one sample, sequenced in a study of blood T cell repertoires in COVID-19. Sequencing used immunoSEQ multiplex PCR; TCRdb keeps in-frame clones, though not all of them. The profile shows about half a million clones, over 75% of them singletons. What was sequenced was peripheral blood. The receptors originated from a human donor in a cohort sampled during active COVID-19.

This chain's CDR3 is CAWDRFGEKLFF. As DNA, the CDR3 is TGTGCCTGGGACAGGTTCGGAGAAAAACTGTTTTTT. The gene calls are TRBV30 and TRBJ1-4; D may be TRBD1 (6 bases). Trimming shortened V by 5 bases and J by 8 bases, and 12 bases separated the two germline ends. This CDR3 is 12 amino acids long. Germline V CDR1 and CDR2: GTSNPN, SVGIG (reference sequence).

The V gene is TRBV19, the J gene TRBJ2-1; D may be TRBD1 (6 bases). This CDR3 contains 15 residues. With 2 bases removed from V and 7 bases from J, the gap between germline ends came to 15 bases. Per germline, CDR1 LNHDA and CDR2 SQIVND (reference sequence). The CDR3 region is CASSIMGAGTNEQFF. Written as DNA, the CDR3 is TGTGCCAGTAGTATAATGGGGGCGGGTACAAATGAGCAGTTCTTC.

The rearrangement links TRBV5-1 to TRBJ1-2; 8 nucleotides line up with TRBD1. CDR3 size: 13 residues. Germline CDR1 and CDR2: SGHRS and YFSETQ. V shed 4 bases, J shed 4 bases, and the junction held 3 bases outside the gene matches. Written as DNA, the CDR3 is TGCGCCAGCAGCAAGGACAGGGTCTATGGCTACACCTTC. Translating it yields CASSKDRVYGYTF.

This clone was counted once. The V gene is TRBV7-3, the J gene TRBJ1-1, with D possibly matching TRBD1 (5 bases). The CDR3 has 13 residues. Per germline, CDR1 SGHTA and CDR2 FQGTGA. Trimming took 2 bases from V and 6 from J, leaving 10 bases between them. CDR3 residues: CASSLGANAEAFF. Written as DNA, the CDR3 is TGTGCCAGCAGCTTAGGGGCAAATGCTGAAGCTTTCTTT.

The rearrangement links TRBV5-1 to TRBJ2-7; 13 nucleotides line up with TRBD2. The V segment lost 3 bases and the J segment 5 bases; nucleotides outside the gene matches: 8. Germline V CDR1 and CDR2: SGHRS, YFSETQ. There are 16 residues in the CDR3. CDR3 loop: CASSSGLAGVTNEQYF. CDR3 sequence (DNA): TGCGCCAGCAGCTCCGGACTAGCGGGAGTTACCAACGAGCAGTACTTC. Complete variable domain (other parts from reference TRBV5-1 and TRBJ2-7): KAGVTQTPRYLIKTRGQQVTLSCSPISGHRSVSWYQQTPGQGLQFLFEYFSETQRNKGNFPGRFSGRQFSNSRSEMNVSTLELGDSALYLCASSSGLAGVTNEQYFGPGTRLTVT.

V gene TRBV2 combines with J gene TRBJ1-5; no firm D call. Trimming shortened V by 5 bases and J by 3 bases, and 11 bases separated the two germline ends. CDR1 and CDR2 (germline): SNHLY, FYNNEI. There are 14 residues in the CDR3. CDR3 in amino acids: CASSTRQDNQPQHF. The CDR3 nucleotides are TGTGCCAGCAGTACCCGACAAGACAATCAGCCCCAGCATTTT.

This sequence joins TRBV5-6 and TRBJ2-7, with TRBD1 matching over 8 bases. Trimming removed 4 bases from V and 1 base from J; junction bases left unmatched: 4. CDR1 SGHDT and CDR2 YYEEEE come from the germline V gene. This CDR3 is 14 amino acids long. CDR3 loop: CASSNGQGSYEQYF. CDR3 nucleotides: TGTGCCAGCAGCAACGGACAGGGTTCCTACGAGCAGTACTTC.

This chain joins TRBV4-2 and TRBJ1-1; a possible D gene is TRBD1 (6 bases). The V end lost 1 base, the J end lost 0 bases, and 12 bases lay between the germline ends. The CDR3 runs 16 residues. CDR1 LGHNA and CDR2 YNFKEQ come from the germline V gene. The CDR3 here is CASSQGRAGVNTEAFF. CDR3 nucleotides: TGTGCCAGCAGCCAAGGCCGAGCAGGGGTGAACACTGAAGCTTTCTTT.

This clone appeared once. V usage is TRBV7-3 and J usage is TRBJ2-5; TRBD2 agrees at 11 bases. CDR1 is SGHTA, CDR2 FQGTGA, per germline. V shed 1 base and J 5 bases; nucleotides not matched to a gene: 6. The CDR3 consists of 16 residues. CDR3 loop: CASSLISVAGGETQYF. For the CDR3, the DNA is TGTGCCAGCAGCTTAATCTCTGTAGCGGGAGGGGAGACCCAGTACTTC.

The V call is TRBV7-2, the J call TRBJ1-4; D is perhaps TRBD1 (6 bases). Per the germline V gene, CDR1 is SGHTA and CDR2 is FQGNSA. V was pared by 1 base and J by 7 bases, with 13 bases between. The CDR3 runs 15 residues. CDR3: CASSLEGTQGEKLFF. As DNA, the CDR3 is TGTGCCAGCAGCTTAGAAGGGACACAAGGTGAAAAACTGTTTTTT.

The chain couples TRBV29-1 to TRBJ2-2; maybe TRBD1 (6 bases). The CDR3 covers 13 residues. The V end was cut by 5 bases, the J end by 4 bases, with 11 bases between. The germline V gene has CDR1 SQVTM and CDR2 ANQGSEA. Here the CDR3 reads CSVIGQFTGELFF. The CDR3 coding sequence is TGCAGCGTTATTGGACAGTTCACCGGGGAGCTGTTTTTT.

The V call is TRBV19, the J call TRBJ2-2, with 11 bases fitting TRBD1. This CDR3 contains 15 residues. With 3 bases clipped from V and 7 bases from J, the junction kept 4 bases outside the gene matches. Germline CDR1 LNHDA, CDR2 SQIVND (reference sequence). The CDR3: CASSIRTGGFGELFF. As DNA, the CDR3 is TGTGCCAGTAGTATCCGGACAGGGGGCTTCGGGGAGCTGTTTTTT.

The DNA of the CDR3 is TGTGCCATCAGTGAGTCGACGGGAGCCTTGAACACTGAAGCTTTCTTT. Its translation: CAISESTGALNTEAFF. The chain has TRBV10-3 and TRBJ1-1, with D unresolved. V lost 0 bases and J 0 bases, leaving 11 bases between the germline ends. The V gene's germline CDR1 is ENHRY and CDR2 SYGVKD. The CDR3 has 16 residues.

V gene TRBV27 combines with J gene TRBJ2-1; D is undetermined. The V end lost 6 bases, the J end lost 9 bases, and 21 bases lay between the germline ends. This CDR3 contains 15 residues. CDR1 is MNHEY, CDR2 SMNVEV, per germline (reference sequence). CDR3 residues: CASSLRPDSVSEQFF. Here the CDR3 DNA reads TGTGCCAGCAGCCTGAGGCCTGATTCCGTCAGTGAGCAGTTCTTC.

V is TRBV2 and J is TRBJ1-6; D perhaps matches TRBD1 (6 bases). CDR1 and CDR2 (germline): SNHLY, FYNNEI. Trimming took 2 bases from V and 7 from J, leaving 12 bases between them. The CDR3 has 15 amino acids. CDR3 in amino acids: CASSERGAENSPLHF. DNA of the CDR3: TGTGCCAGCAGTGAACGGGGGGCAGAAAATTCACCCCTCCACTTT.

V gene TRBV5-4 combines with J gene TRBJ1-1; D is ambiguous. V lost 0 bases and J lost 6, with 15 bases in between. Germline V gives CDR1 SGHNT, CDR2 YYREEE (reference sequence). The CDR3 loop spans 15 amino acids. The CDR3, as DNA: TGTGCCAGCAGCTTGGCGTTAGGGAGTAATTCTGAAGCTTTCTTT. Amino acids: CASSLALGSNSEAFF.

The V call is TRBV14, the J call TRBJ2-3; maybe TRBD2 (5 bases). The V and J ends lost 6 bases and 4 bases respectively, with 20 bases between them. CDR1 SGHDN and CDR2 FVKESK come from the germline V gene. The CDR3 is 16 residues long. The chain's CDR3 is CASSRGLGLPADTQYF. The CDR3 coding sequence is TGTGCCAGCAGTCGGGGATTGGGCCTTCCAGCAGATACGCAGTATTTT. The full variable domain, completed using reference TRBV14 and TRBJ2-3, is EAGVTQFPSHSVIEKGQTVTLRCDPISGHDNLYWYRRVMGKEIKFLLHFVKESKQDESGMPNNRFLAERTGGTYSTLKVQPAELEDSGVYFCASSRGLGLPADTQYFGPGTRLTVL.

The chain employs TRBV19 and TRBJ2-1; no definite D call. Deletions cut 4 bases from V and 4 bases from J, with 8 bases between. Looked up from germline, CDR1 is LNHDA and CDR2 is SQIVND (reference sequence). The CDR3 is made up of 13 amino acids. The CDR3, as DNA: TGTGCCAGTAGTACAGCGATATACAATGAGCAGTTCTTC. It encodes CASSTAIYNEQFF.

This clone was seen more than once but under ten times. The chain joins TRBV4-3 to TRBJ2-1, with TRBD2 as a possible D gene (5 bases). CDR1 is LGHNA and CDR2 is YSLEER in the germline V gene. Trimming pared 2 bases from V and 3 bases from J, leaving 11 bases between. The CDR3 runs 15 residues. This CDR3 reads CASSQYTRGYNEQFF. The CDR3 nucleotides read TGCGCCAGCAGCCAATACACCCGGGGCTACAATGAGCAGTTCTTC.

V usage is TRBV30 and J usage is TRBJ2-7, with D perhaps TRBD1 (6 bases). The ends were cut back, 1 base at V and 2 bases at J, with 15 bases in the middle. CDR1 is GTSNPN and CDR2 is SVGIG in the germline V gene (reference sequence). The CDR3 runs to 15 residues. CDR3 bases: TGTGCCTGGAGTGATAAGGGGGTAACACCCTACGAGCAGTACTTC. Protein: CAWSDKGVTPYEQYF. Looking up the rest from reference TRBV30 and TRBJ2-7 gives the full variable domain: SQTIHQWPATLVQPVGSPLSLECTVEGTSNPNLYWYRQAAGRGLQLLFYSVGIGQISSEVPQNLSASRPQDRQFILSSKKLLLSDSGFYLCAWSDKGVTPYEQYFGPGTRLTVT.

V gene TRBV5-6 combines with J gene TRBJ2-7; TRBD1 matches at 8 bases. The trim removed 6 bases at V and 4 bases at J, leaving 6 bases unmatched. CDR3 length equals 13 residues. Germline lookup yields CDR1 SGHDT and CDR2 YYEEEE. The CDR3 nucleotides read TGTGCCAGCACCGGGACAGGATATTACGAGCAGTACTTC. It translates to CASTGTGYYEQYF.

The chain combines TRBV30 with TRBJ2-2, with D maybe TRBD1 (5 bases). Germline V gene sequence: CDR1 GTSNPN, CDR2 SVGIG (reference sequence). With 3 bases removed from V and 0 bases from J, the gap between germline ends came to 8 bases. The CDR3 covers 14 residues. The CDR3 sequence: CAWRQDSNTGELFF. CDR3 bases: TGTGCCTGGAGACAGGATTCGAACACCGGGGAGCTGTTTTTT. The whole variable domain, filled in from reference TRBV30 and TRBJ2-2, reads SQTIHQWPATLVQPVGSPLSLECTVEGTSNPNLYWYRQAAGRGLQLLFYSVGIGQISSEVPQNLSASRPQDRQFILSSKKLLLSDSGFYLCAWRQDSNTGELFFGEGSRLTVL.

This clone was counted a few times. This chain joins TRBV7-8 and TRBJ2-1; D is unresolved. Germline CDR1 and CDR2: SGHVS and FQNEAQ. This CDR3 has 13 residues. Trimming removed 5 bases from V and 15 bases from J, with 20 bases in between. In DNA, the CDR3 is TGTGCCAGCAGCCAACGACTGGTTAGGCGAGGGTTCTTC. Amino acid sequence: CASSQRLVRRGFF.

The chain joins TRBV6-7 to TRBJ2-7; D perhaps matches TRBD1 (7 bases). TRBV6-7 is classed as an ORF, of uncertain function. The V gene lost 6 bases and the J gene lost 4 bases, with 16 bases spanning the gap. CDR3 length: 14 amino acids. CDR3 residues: CASSLRQGGYEQYF. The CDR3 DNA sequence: TGTGCCAGCAGCCTCCGACAGGGAGGATACGAGCAGTACTTC.

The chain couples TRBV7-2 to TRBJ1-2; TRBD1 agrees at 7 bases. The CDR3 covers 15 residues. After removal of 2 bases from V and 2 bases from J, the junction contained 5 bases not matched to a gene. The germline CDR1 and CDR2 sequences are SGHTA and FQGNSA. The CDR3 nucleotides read TGTGCCAGCAGCTTAATCCAGGGGGGAAACTATGGCTACACCTTC. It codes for CASSLIQGGNYGYTF.

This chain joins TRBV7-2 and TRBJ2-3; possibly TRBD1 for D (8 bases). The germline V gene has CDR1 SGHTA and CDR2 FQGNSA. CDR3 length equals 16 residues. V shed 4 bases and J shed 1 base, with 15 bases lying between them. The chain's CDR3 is CASSYQGAGGTDTQYF. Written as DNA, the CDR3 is TGTGCCAGCAGCTACCAGGGGGCGGGAGGCACAGATACGCAGTATTTT.

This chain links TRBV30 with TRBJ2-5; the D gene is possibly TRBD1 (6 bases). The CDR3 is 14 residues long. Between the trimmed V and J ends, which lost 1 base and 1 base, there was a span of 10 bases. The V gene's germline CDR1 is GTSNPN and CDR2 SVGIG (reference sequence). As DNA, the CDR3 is TGTGCCTGGAGTGGGACAGCCTCCCAAGAGACCCAGTACTTC. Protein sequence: CAWSGTASQETQYF.

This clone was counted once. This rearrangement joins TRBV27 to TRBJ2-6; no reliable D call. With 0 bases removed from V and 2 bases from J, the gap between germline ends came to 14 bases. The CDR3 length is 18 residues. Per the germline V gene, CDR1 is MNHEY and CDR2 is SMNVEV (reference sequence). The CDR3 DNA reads TGTGCCAGCAGTTTATCCTCTCTTAGTTTTCCTGGGGCCAACGTCCTGACTTTC. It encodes CASSLSSLSFPGANVLTF.